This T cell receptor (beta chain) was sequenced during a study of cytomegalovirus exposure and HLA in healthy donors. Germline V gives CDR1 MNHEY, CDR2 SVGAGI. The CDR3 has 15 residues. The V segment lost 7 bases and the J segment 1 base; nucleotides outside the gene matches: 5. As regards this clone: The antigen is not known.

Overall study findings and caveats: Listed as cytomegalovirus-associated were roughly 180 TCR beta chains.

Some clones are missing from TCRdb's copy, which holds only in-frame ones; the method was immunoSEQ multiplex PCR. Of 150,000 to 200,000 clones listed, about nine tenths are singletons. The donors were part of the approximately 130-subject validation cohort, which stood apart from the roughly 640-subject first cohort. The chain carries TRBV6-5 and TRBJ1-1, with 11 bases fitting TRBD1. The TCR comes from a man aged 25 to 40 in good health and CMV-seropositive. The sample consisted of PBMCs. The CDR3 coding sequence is TGTGCCAGCAAAAGGGACAGGGGGGCGAACACTGAAGCTTTCTTT. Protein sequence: CASKRDRGANTEAFF.